A single sample is the source of the 25 T cell receptor beta chains below, sequenced in a study of human T cells and chemical hapten exposure. The time point here: patch test 1, 2 weeks after DPC sensitization. The treatment is: therapeutic diphenylcyclopropenone sensitization with weekly scalp DPC. TCRdb used MiXCR to reprocess the RACE reads, holding one entry per CDR3 protein. The sample contains approximately 340,000 distinct CDR3 sequences, about 7% of which appear only once. The starting material was whole blood, obtained in connection with sensitization to the hapten diphenylcyclopropenone (DPC). The receptor set was obtained from a woman aged 18-29 years with alopecia areata. Some clones in this sample may be carry-over from other donors' samples.

This clonotype appeared a few times. The chain carries TRBV14 and TRBJ2-7; 8 nucleotides line up with TRBD2. J was trimmed by 1 base and V by 6 bases; bases with no gene match: 8. CDR1 SGHDN and CDR2 FVKESK come from the germline V gene. This CDR3 spans 15 amino acids. The CDR3 loop is CASRPSGGLSYEQYF. CDR3 coding DNA: TGTGCCAGCAGACCAAGCGGGGGCCTGTCCTACGAGCAGTACTTC.

The chain joins TRBV11-2 to TRBJ1-1; D call uncertain. Trimming stripped 5 bases from V and 3 bases from J, with 10 bases between. Per germline, CDR1 SGHAT and CDR2 FQNNGV. The CDR3 is 13 amino acids. The CDR3 loop is CASSPRTDTEAFF. CDR3 nucleotide sequence: TGTGCCAGCAGCCCTCGTACCGACACTGAAGCTTTCTTT. Together with reference TRBV11-2 and TRBJ1-1, the CDR3 gives the full variable domain: EAGVAQSPRYKIIEKRQSVAFWCNPISGHATLYWYQQILGQGPKLLIQFQNNGVVDDSQLPKDRFSAERLKGVDSTLKIQPAKLEDSAVYLCASSPRTDTEAFFGQGTRLTVV.

This clonotype has more than one count but fewer than ten. The rearrangement links TRBV20-1 to TRBJ2-3; 11 bases agree with TRBD2. The CDR3 totals 14 residues. Germline V gene data show CDR1 as DFQATT and CDR2 as SNEGSKA (reference sequence). J gave up 7 bases and V 5 bases, and 8 bases lay outside the gene matches. The DNA of the CDR3 is TGCAGTGCTCAGTATAGCGGGGGGGCCTATACGCAGTATTTT. It encodes CSAQYSGGAYTQYF.

Only a few counts were recorded for this clonotype. The chain combines TRBV6-1 with TRBJ1-1; D gene unclear. The CDR3 sequence is 14 residues long. Germline V gene data show CDR1 as MNHNS and CDR2 as SASEGT. CDR3 DNA: TGTGTCCATGCCCTGGACGGAATGAACACTGAAGCTTTCTTT. This sequence encodes CVHALDGMNTEAFF.

This clonotype was picked up a small number of times. V and J are TRBV6-5 and TRBJ1-4; possibly TRBD1 for D (6 bases). Germline CDR1 reads MNHEY; CDR2 reads SVGAGI. Deletions cut 3 bases from V and 8 bases from J, with 19 bases between. CDR3 length: 16 residues. The CDR3 loop is CASSYNPPGAGEKLFF. CDR3 DNA: TGTGCCAGCAGTTATAACCCCCCAGGGGCGGGCGAAAAACTGTTTTTT.

The sample holds a few counts of this clonotype. This chain uses TRBV5-4 with TRBJ1-4; 7 positions agree with TRBD1. Germline CDR1 and CDR2: SGHNT and YYREEE (reference sequence). Trimming cost V 1 base and J 7 bases; bases outside gene matches: 4. The CDR3 totals 14 residues. The CDR3 here is CASSLNRGVEKLFF. Here the CDR3 DNA reads TGTGCCAGCAGCTTGAACAGGGGTGTTGAAAAACTGTTTTTT.

This clonotype occurred a few times. The chain links TRBV2 to TRBJ1-5; no firm D call. This CDR3 spans 14 amino acids. V gave up 4 bases and J gave up 4 bases, with 11 bases separating them. Germline CDR1 is SNHLY and CDR2 is FYNNEI. This chain's CDR3 is CASSGGRLNQPQHF. For the CDR3, the DNA is TGTGCCAGCAGTGGAGGCAGACTAAATCAGCCCCAGCATTTT.

The chain is built from TRBV4-1 and TRBJ1-1, with D possibly matching TRBD1 (5 bases). V was trimmed by 4 bases and J by 4 bases, leaving 13 bases between them. Germline V gene sequence: CDR1 MGHRA, CDR2 YSYEKL. There are 14 residues in the CDR3. The CDR3 protein is CASSRIRDPTEAFF. The DNA for the CDR3 is TGCGCCAGCAGCCGAATCCGGGACCCCACTGAAGCTTTCTTT.

This clonotype has only a few counts. The V call is TRBV14, the J call TRBJ2-3; either TRBD1 or TRBD2 may fit D (5 bases each). V shed 4 bases and J shed 0 bases, with 11 bases lying between them. The CDR3 has 15 residues. The V gene's germline CDR1 is SGHDN and CDR2 FVKESK. The CDR3 protein is CASSLRDRSTDTQYF. CDR3 nucleotides: TGTGCCAGCAGCCTCAGGGACCGAAGCACAGATACGCAGTATTTT.

This clonotype has more than one count but fewer than ten. The chain combines TRBV5-1 with TRBJ2-1, with 9 bases identical to TRBD1. The CDR3 is made up of 15 amino acids. Looked up from germline, CDR1 is SGHRS and CDR2 is YFSETQ. J was trimmed by 4 bases and V by 0 bases; bases with no gene match: 2. The CDR3 region has the DNA TGCGCCAGCAGCTTGGCGGGACAGGGATACAATGAGCAGTTCTTC. Translated, it gives CASSLAGQGYNEQFF.

This clonotype was recorded a few times. The chain carries TRBV2 and TRBJ2-3; TRBD1 might be the D (6 bases). CDR1 and CDR2 from the germline V gene are SNHLY and FYNNEI. Between the trimmed V and J ends, which lost 5 bases and 6 bases, there was a span of 12 bases. The CDR3 runs 13 residues. CDR3 coding DNA: TGTGCCAGCAGTTTTTCCCAGGGGGATACGCAGTATTTT. Protein sequence: CASSFSQGDTQYF.

This rearrangement joins TRBV3-1 to TRBJ1-1; no firm D call. The ends were cut back, 7 bases at V and 1 base at J, with 13 bases in the middle. The CDR3 covers 14 residues. Germline V gene data show CDR1 as LGHDT and CDR2 as YNNKEL (reference sequence). In DNA, the CDR3 is TGTGCCAGCATGAAACCGGGCTCGAACACTGAAGCTTTCTTT. Translating it yields CASMKPGSNTEAFF. The variable domain in full, completed from reference TRBV3-1 and TRBJ1-1, reads DTAVSQTPKYLVTQMGNDKSIKCEQNLGHDTMYWYKQDSKKFLKIMFSYNNKELIINETVPNRFSPKSPDKAHLNLHINSLELGDSAVYFCASMKPGSNTEAFFGQGTRLTVV.

V and J are TRBV19 and TRBJ2-7, with D maybe TRBD1 (6 bases). Germline V lookup: CDR1 LNHDA, CDR2 SQIVND (reference sequence). The CDR3 spans 15 residues. Trimming pared 5 bases from V and 2 bases from J, leaving 16 bases between. CDR3 nucleotide sequence: TGTGCCAGTAGTTCGTATGCAGGGGAAACCTACGAGCAGTACTTC. It yields the protein CASSSYAGETYEQYF.

This clonotype showed up many times. This chain joins TRBV6-1 and TRBJ1-6; no definite D call. This CDR3 has 16 amino acids. V lost 2 bases and J 4 bases, leaving 12 bases between the germline ends. Looked up from germline, CDR1 is MNHNS and CDR2 is SASEGT. Written as DNA, the CDR3 is TGTGCCAGCAGTGAACCAAGCGAAGCATATAATTCACCCCTCCACTTT. Translation: CASSEPSEAYNSPLHF.

The V gene is TRBV6-5, the J gene TRBJ2-3; 9 bases agree with TRBD2. CDR1 MNHEY and CDR2 SVGAGI come from the germline V gene. The CDR3 totals 15 residues. Trimming took 0 bases from V and 4 from J; bases not matched to a gene: 2. In DNA, the CDR3 is TGTGCCAGCAGTTACTCTGAGCGGGGGGCAGATACGCAGTATTTT. This gives the protein CASSYSERGADTQYF.

This clonotype has more than one count but fewer than ten. The chain uses TRBV20-1 and TRBJ1-6, with a tentative D call TRBD1 (6 bases). Germline V gene sequence: CDR1 DFQATT, CDR2 SNEGSKA (reference sequence). V lost 6 bases to trimming and J lost 3 bases, with 15 bases between them. The CDR3 consists of 15 residues. The CDR3 DNA follows: TGCAGTGCCCCGGCGGACAGCAGCTATAATTCACCCCTCCACTTT. Its protein is CSAPADSSYNSPLHF.

This clonotype was observed a handful of times. This chain uses TRBV18 with TRBJ2-7; D call uncertain. The length of the CDR3 is 13 residues. V was trimmed by 0 bases and J by 6 bases, leaving 9 bases between them. Germline CDR1 KGHSH, CDR2 LQKENI. CDR3 bases: TGTGCCAGCTCACCACCGGCGGAAGTCGAGCAGTACTTC. Translated: CASSPPAEVEQYF.

The V call is TRBV5-1, the J call TRBJ1-1, with D perhaps matching TRBD1 (5 bases). The ends were cut back, 1 base at V and 1 base at J, with 11 bases in the middle. Germline lookup yields CDR1 SGHRS and CDR2 YFSETQ. The CDR3 runs 15 residues. The CDR3 DNA reads TGCGCCAGCAGCTTGACCGGCAGGGAGAACACTGAAGCTTTCTTT. This encodes CASSLTGRENTEAFF.

The J gene is TRBJ2-2, the V gene TRBV11-2, with D unclear. V lost 1 base, J lost 3 bases, and 9 bases lay in between. This CDR3 is built from 15 residues. CDR1 and CDR2 from the germline V gene are SGHAT and FQNNGV. This chain's CDR3 is CASSLGGFDTGELFF. For the CDR3, the DNA is TGTGCCAGCAGCTTAGGTGGCTTCGACACCGGGGAGCTGTTTTTT. Supplemented by reference TRBV11-2 and TRBJ2-2, the full variable domain reads EAGVAQSPRYKIIEKRQSVAFWCNPISGHATLYWYQQILGQGPKLLIQFQNNGVVDDSQLPKDRFSAERLKGVDSTLKIQPAKLEDSAVYLCASSLGGFDTGELFFGEGSRLTVL.

The chain couples TRBV29-1 to TRBJ1-1; D ambiguous. V was shortened by 6 bases and J by 5 bases, with 16 bases between the two germline ends. CDR3 length: 13 residues. Germline CDR1 and CDR2: SQVTM and ANQGSEA. CDR3 residues: CSVATTRDTEAFF. CDR3 nucleotide sequence: TGCAGCGTAGCGACTACGAGGGATACTGAAGCTTTCTTT.

This clonotype was counted a few times. The chain combines TRBV20-1 with TRBJ1-4; TRBD1 is a possible D gene (6 bases). This CDR3 has 14 residues. Germline CDR1 reads DFQATT; CDR2 reads SNEGSKA (reference sequence). The germline V and J ends were trimmed by 3 bases and 5 bases, with 13 bases remaining between them. CDR3 nucleotide sequence: TGCAGTGCTAGGGTCAGGGGTAGGAATGAAAAACTGTTTTTT. It translates to CSARVRGRNEKLFF.

The sample holds many counts of this clonotype. The V call is TRBV10-1, the J call TRBJ2-6; no reliable D call. V shed 0 bases and J shed 0 bases, with 12 bases lying between them. The CDR3 runs to 18 residues. Germline V gene lookup returns CDR1 WNHNN and CDR2 SYGVQD (reference sequence). The CDR3 DNA sequence: TGCGCCAGCAGTGAGTCCGCCAGGCGGACCTCTGGGGCCAACGTCCTGACTTTC. This sequence encodes CASSESARRTSGANVLTF.

The rearrangement links TRBV24-1 to TRBJ2-2; 9 bases match TRBD1. CDR1 is KGHDR, CDR2 SFDVKD, per germline. The V and J ends lost 4 bases and 3 bases, in that order; junction bases with no gene match: 8. The CDR3 spans 17 residues. The CDR3 sequence is CATSEPQGAKDTGELFF. The CDR3 DNA reads TGTGCCACCAGTGAGCCACAGGGGGCGAAGGACACCGGGGAGCTGTTTTTT.

This clonotype came up a few times. This sequence joins TRBV9 and TRBJ2-7; D might be TRBD1 (6 bases). Trimming stripped 7 bases from V and 1 base from J, with 18 bases between. Germline V CDR1 and CDR2: SGDLS, YYNGEE. The CDR3 sequence is 15 residues long. The CDR3: CASGPDRRRSYEQYF. The CDR3 nucleotides are TGTGCCAGCGGCCCCGACAGGCGAAGGTCCTACGAGCAGTACTTC. The entire variable domain, with the rest obtained from reference TRBV9 and TRBJ2-7, is as follows: DSGVTQTPKHLITATGQRVTLRCSPRSGDLSVYWYQQSLDQGLQFLIQYYNGEERAKGNILERFSAQQFPDLHSELNLSSLELGDSALYFCASGPDRRRSYEQYFGPGTRLTVT.

This clonotype was seen ten or more times. The genes are TRBV7-2 and TRBJ2-7, with TRBD2 matching over 7 bases. There are 14 residues in the CDR3. The trim removed 1 base at V and 4 bases at J, leaving 4 bases unmatched. Germline lookup yields CDR1 SGHTA and CDR2 FQGNSA. In nucleotides, the CDR3 is TGTGCCAGCAGCTTAGGGTCGGGAGGATACGAGCAGTACTTC. As protein: CASSLGSGGYEQYF.